This entry describes one T cell receptor (beta chain). This sample stems from a study of blood T cells in healthy people across ages. Roughly 10 milliliters of peripheral blood were drawn from each donor. A second PCR of about 7 to 12 cycles used a sample-barcoded 5' primer and a J-beta primer mix. Each TCR beta cDNA got a 12-nucleotide random molecular identifier. TCRdb independently ran MiXCR on the 5' RACE reads; one entry per CDR3 protein. The sample lists around 500,000 distinct CDR3 sequences; 25% to 35% were seen once. CDR3 length: 16 amino acids. V lost 6 bases and J lost 2, with 19 bases in between. A further study also used this sample, focusing on T cells of mothers and their children. That source notes: The sample comes from nine or ten healthy Caucasian donors: mothers and children. Clones that were microchimeric and persistent were not detected among T cells.

The chain is built from TRBV12-3 or TRBV12-4 and TRBJ2-5, with D possibly matching TRBD2 (6 bases). The sequenced material came from blood. The sequence derives from a boy aged 2 to 9 in good health. The CDR3 spells CASSPGGLASQETQYF. CDR3 bases: TGTGCCAGCAGCCCCGGGGGTCTAGCGTCTCAAGAGACCCAGTACTTC.